Listed below are T cell receptor beta chains from one sample, sequenced in a study of T cells in Graves' hyperthyroidism and ophthalmopathy. One entry per CDR3 protein, called by TCRdb with MiXCR from the multiplex PCR reads. The data hold 450,000 to 700,000 distinct CDR3 sequences, with approximately 44% observed a single time. Sequencing was carried out using peripheral blood or thyroid tissue (not recorded which). Every receptor here comes from a woman aged 18-30 years with Graves' hyperthyroidism. The CDR3 runs from the conserved cysteine through the conserved F or W. The D gene is left open where the match is weak. Part of the rows lack a size; the others show once, few, many or a class for expanded clones.

TRBJ1-1,few,NA,TRBV27,CASTLTSPRRAFF,TGTGCCAGCACCCTTACATCCCCCCGGAGAGCTTTCTTT
TRBJ2-5,NA,NA,TRBV20-1,CSARALGGQETQYF,TGCAGTGCTAGAGCCTTAGGGGGGCAAGAGACCCAGTACTTC
TRBJ2-2,NA,NA,TRBV27,CASSPVVGELFF,TGTGCCAGCAGTCCGGTGGTCGGGGAGCTGTTTTTT
TRBJ2-7,NA,TRBD2,TRBV6-5,CASSYSWTSGSSYEQYF,TGTGCCAGCAGTTACTCCTGGACTAGCGGGAGCTCCTACGAGCAGTACTTC
TRBJ1-6,many,NA,TRBV10-2,CASVLQEGSPLHF,TGCGCCAGCGTTCTACAGGAAGGTTCACCCCTCCACTTT
TRBJ1-5,NA,NA,TRBV28,CASTTWGEGDQPQHF,TGTGCCAGCACAACATGGGGGGAAGGGGATCAGCCCCAGCATTTT
TRBJ2-5,NA,NA,TRBV14,CASSQGGGTLQETQYF,TGTGCCAGCAGCCAAGGAGGTGGGACTCTCCAAGAGACCCAGTACTTC
TRBJ1-2,many,NA,TRBV12-3/TRBV12-4,CASSSDRHGYTF,TGTGCCAGCAGTTCTGACAGGCATGGCTACACCTTC
TRBJ1-5,NA,NA,TRBV30,CAWSVFKPLSNQPQHF,TGTGCCTGGAGTGTATTCAAACCCCTAAGCAATCAGCCCCAGCATTTT
TRBJ2-5,NA,TRBD2,TRBV6-6,CASSYRASGAPRETQYF,TGTGCCAGCAGTTACAGGGCTAGCGGGGCCCCCCGAGAGACCCAGTACTTC
TRBJ2-5,many,NA,TRBV7-3,CASSLDGMAQETQYF,TGTGCCAGCAGCTTAGATGGTATGGCACAAGAGACCCAGTACTTC
TRBJ2-7,NA,NA,TRBV5-1,CASSLAGVRSVGEQYF,TGTGCCAGCAGCTTGGCAGGGGTTCGTAGCGTTGGGGAGCAGTACTTC
TRBJ1-5,few,NA,TRBV4-2,CASSQEPSGGNQPQHF,TGTGCCAGCAGCCAGGAGCCCTCCGGCGGCAATCAGCCCCAGCATTTT
TRBJ2-7,many,TRBD1,TRBV6-6,CASSRDRDDEQYF,TGTGCCAGCAGTCGAGACAGGGACGACGAGCAGTACTTC
TRBJ2-7,few,NA,TRBV7-9,CASSFDSGYEQYF,TGTGCCAGCAGTTTTGACAGTGGGTACGAGCAGTACTTC
TRBJ2-1,NA,NA,TRBV2,CASSASVFTGEQFF,TGTGCCAGCAGCGCTAGCGTTTTCACGGGTGAGCAGTTCTTC
TRBJ1-4,NA,NA,TRBV27,CASRPLRGREKLFF,TGTGCCAGCAGGCCCCTCCGGGGTCGGGAAAAACTGTTTTTT
TRBJ1-4,many,NA,TRBV27,CASSNPANEKLFF,TGTGCCAGCAGCAACCCTGCTAATGAAAAACTGTTTTTT
TRBJ2-1,NA,TRBD1,TRBV20-1,CSARDGGQSSYNEQFF,TGCAGTGCTAGAGATGGGGGACAGAGCTCCTACAATGAGCAGTTCTTC
TRBJ1-1,NA,TRBD1,TRBV10-3,CAIKGQDTEAFF,TGTGCCATCAAAGGACAGGACACTGAAGCTTTCTTT
TRBJ2-2,NA,NA,TRBV4-1,CASARGRNTGELFF,TGCGCCAGCGCGCGAGGGCGGAACACCGGGGAGCTGTTTTTT
TRBJ1-1,NA,NA,TRBV18,CASSPRRVLGTEAFF,TGTGCCAGCTCACCACGAAGGGTCTTGGGCACTGAAGCTTTCTTT
TRBJ2-7,many,NA,TRBV7-3,CASSLIGGWSYEQYF,TGTGCCAGCAGCTTAATAGGGGGATGGTCCTACGAGCAGTACTTC
TRBJ2-7,NA,TRBD2,TRBV5-1,CASSLGPSSSGSSYEQYF,TGCGCCAGCAGCTTGGGGCCCTCCTCTAGCGGGAGCTCCTACGAGCAGTACTTC
TRBJ2-6,NA,NA,TRBV7-8,CASSLEWGANVLTF,TGTGCCAGCAGCTTAGAGTGGGGGGCCAACGTCCTGACTTTC
TRBJ2-1,few,NA,TRBV7-9,CASSLYPHEGDNEQFF,TGTGCCAGCAGCTTATACCCACACGAGGGGGACAATGAGCAGTTCTTC
TRBJ2-7,many,TRBD2,TRBV12-3/TRBV12-4,CASSFVREFGEQYF,TGTGCCAGCAGTTTTGTGCGGGAGTTCGGTGAGCAGTACTTC
TRBJ2-7,many,TRBD1,TRBV19,CASSIGGGMTYEQYF,TGTGCCAGTAGTATAGGAGGGGGCATGACGTACGAGCAGTACTTC
TRBJ1-5,many,NA,TRBV2,CASSGGSNQPQHF,TGTGCCAGCAGTGGGGGATCCAATCAGCCCCAGCATTTT
TRBJ2-7,NA,NA,TRBV20-1,CSAPRGGVSYEQYF,TGCAGTGCTCCTAGGGGGGGCGTCTCTTACGAGCAGTACTTC
TRBJ2-1,NA,TRBD2,TRBV11-2,CASSQTSASHNEQFF,TGTGCCAGCAGCCAGACTAGCGCGTCACACAATGAGCAGTTCTTC
TRBJ2-3,NA,NA,TRBV2,CASTRLWQYF,TGTGCCAGCACACGGCTATGGCAGTATTTT
TRBJ2-3,few,TRBD2,TRBV7-9,CASSLWGRSREGPDTQYF,TGTGCCAGCAGCTTATGGGGCCGATCGCGGGAGGGCCCTGATACGCAGTATTTT
TRBJ2-2,many,NA,TRBV15,CATSRAIGELFF,TGTGCCACCAGCAGAGCGATCGGGGAGCTGTTTTTT